Below are 4 T cell receptor beta chains sequenced from a single sample in a study of early T cells in non-severe SARS-CoV-2 infection. MiXCR, run by TCRdb on the 5' RACE reads, gives a single entry per CDR3 protein. Here the sample spans 99,000 or so distinct CDR3 sequences, about 15% being singletons. The sequenced sample was whole blood. Receptors originate from an adult who was a healthcare worker with PCR-confirmed SARS-CoV-2 infection or an uninfected control (not recorded which).

This clonotype has a handful of counts. The chain recombines TRBV6-9 with TRBJ2-7, with D unresolved. V gave up 3 bases and J gave up 1 base, with 10 bases separating them. Germline CDR1 and CDR2: MNHGY and SVAAGI. This CDR3 has 14 residues. This CDR3 reads CASSYPSWSYEQYF. The CDR3 DNA reads as TGTGCCAGCAGTTACCCTAGTTGGTCCTACGAGCAGTACTTC.

The chain has TRBV10-3 and TRBJ1-2; 9 nucleotides match TRBD1. Germline CDR1 and CDR2: ENHRY and SYGVKD. This CDR3 region has 13 residues. V lost 10 bases, J lost 7 bases, and 10 bases stayed unmatched. The CDR3 DNA reads as TGTGCCACCACCTTGGACAGGGGAGGTGGCTACACCTTC. As protein: CATTLDRGGGYTF.

This clonotype was seen only a few times. V gene TRBV7-2 combines with J gene TRBJ1-2, with 7 positions matching TRBD1. Germline V gene sequence: CDR1 SGHTA, CDR2 FQGNSA. This CDR3 is built from 15 residues. With 4 bases clipped from V and 5 bases from J, the junction kept 10 bases outside the gene matches. CDR3 nucleotide sequence: TGTGCCAGCAGCTCTACAGGGGCCCTTGGGTATGGCTACACCTTC. Protein: CASSSTGALGYGYTF.

This clonotype was found a few times. The chain couples TRBV9 to TRBJ2-5; D is perhaps TRBD1 (6 bases). The germline V gene has CDR1 SGDLS and CDR2 YYNGEE. CDR3 length: 14 residues. Deletions cut 4 bases from V and 4 bases from J, with 14 bases between. The CDR3 DNA is TGTGCCAGCAGCATCACAGGGCGCGGAGAGACCCAGTACTTC. Amino acid sequence: CASSITGRGETQYF.